Following are 23 T cell receptor beta chains from one sample sequenced in a study of low-dose radiotherapy and immunotherapy resistance in tumors. Alpha and beta chains were covered, as first-strand cDNA relied on TRAV- and TRBV-specific primers. It was with a constant-region primer and a V-primer adapter that TCRs were amplified over approximately 18 PCR cycles. TCRdb passed the reads through MiXCR, listing each CDR3 protein once. Of about 9,800 distinct CDR3 sequences in the sample, 35% to 50% were seen once. All receptors come from a human donor with advanced metastatic prostate, ovarian, gallbladder or colorectal cancer (not recorded which). This table probably holds off-target reads from a library built for another chain.

This clonotype is classed as medium-sized. The chain uses TRBV5-4 and TRBJ2-1; D gene uncertain. Germline V gene data show CDR1 as SGHNT and CDR2 as YYREEE (reference sequence). The V and J ends lost 3 bases and 2 bases respectively, with 12 bases between them. The length of the CDR3 is 15 residues. This CDR3 is CASSWTTDTYNEQFF. CDR3 nucleotide sequence: TGTGCCAGCAGCTGGACCACCGACACCTACAATGAGCAGTTCTTC.

This clonotype showed up just a few times. The V gene is TRBV10-3, the J gene TRBJ2-7; D is possibly TRBD1 (6 bases). This CDR3 spans 14 amino acids. Germline CDR1 reads ENHRY; CDR2 reads SYGVKD. V lost 3 bases, J lost 4 bases, and 13 bases lay in between. The CDR3 loop reads CAISETGIGYEQYF. The CDR3 coding sequence is TGTGCCATCAGTGAAACAGGGATCGGATACGAGCAGTACTTC.

This clonotype was recorded a few times. V gene TRBV28 combines with J gene TRBJ2-1, with 11 bases fitting TRBD1. CDR3 length: 18 residues. CDR1 is MDHEN and CDR2 is SYDVKM in the germline V gene. The V and J ends lost 6 bases and 4 bases, in that order; junction bases with no gene match: 14. DNA of the CDR3: TGTGCCAGCAGGTCCGGGACAGGGGGGGGTGGGTCTTACAATGAGCAGTTCTTC. This sequence encodes CASRSGTGGGGSYNEQFF.

This clonotype was seen a handful of times. This chain connects TRBV3-1 to TRBJ2-2; D is ambiguous. Per germline, CDR1 LGHDT and CDR2 YNNKEL (reference sequence). The CDR3 is 13 amino acids. The V and J ends lost 6 bases and 3 bases respectively, with 8 bases between them. As DNA, the CDR3 is TGTGCCAGCAGGCTTTGGGACACCGGGGAGCTGTTTTTT. Its translation: CASRLWDTGELFF. The full variable domain, completed using reference TRBV3-1 and TRBJ2-2, is DTAVSQTPKYLVTQMGNDKSIKCEQNLGHDTMYWYKQDSKKFLKIMFSYNNKELIINETVPNRFSPKSPDKAHLNLHINSLELGDSAVYFCASRLWDTGELFFGEGSRLTVL.

This clonotype was observed a handful of times. The V gene is TRBV10-3, the J gene TRBJ1-5; D ambiguous. Trimming cost V 2 bases and J 2 bases, with 7 bases left between them. The CDR3 spans 14 residues. Per germline, CDR1 ENHRY and CDR2 SYGVKD. The CDR3 DNA reads as TGTGCCATCAGTGAGGTTGGGGGCAATCAGCCCCAGCATTTT. It is translated as CAISEVGGNQPQHF.

This sequence joins TRBV20-1 and TRBJ1-5; D is possibly TRBD1 (6 bases). This CDR3 comprises 13 residues. Germline CDR1 DFQATT, CDR2 SNEGSKA (reference sequence). The V end was cut by 1 base, the J end by 2 bases, with 6 bases between. CDR3 sequence reads: CSARAGGNQPQHF. DNA for the CDR3: TGCAGTGCTAGAGCAGGGGGCAATCAGCCCCAGCATTTT.

The chain carries TRBV7-9 and TRBJ2-7, with unresolved D. Trimming left V 1 base short and J 2 bases short, with 9 bases between. There are 14 residues in the CDR3. In germline, CDR1 is SEHNR, CDR2 FQNEAQ (reference sequence). For the CDR3, the DNA is TGTGCCAGCAGCTTAGAAGGTGCCACCTACGAGCAGTACTTC. Translating it yields CASSLEGATYEQYF.

This chain uses TRBV9 with TRBJ2-7, with D perhaps matching TRBD2 (5 bases). From germline, CDR1 is SGDLS and CDR2 YYNGEE. Deletions cut 0 bases from V and 1 base from J, with 11 bases between. This CDR3 is built from 15 residues. The CDR3 loop reads CASSVAPAASYEQYF. The CDR3 DNA is TGTGCCAGCAGCGTAGCCCCAGCGGCTTCCTACGAGCAGTACTTC.

This chain uses TRBV12-3 or TRBV12-4 with TRBJ2-7, with a weak D call TRBD2 (5 bases). The CDR3 covers 16 residues. V was cut by 7 bases and J by 1 base, with 20 bases left in between. The CDR3 DNA reads as TGTGCCAGCACCTATGGACGGGGTCTTTTGTCCTACGAGCAGTACTTC. Its protein product is CASTYGRGLLSYEQYF.

The CDR3, as DNA: TGTGCCAGCAGCGAGATACAGGAGTCGGCGGCTTTCTTT. It translates to CASSEIQESAAFF. The V gene is TRBV5-3, the J gene TRBJ1-1; D possibly corresponds to TRBD1 (5 bases). TRBV5-3 is treated as an ORF (open reading frame) with a function not yet certain. V lost 8 bases and J 11 bases, leaving 22 bases between the germline ends. The CDR3 loop spans 13 amino acids.

The CDR3 sequence: CATSRASASQETQYF. The CDR3 DNA follows: TGTGCCACCAGCAGAGCTAGCGCATCCCAAGAGACCCAGTACTTC. The V and J genes are TRBV15 and TRBJ2-5, with D maybe TRBD2 (6 bases). The CDR3 is 15 amino acids. The V and J ends lost 1 base and 1 base respectively, with 10 bases between them. Germline CDR1 LNHNV, CDR2 YYDKDF (reference sequence). Supplemented by reference TRBV15 and TRBJ2-5, the full variable domain reads DAMVIQNPRYQVTQFGKPVTLSCSQTLNHNVMYWYQQKSSQAPKLLFHYYDKDFNNEADTPDNFQSRRPNTSFCFLDIRSPGLGDTAMYLCATSRASASQETQYFGPGTRLLVL.

This chain connects TRBV18 to TRBJ1-1, with no clear D. The germline CDR1 and CDR2 sequences are KGHSH and LQKENI. This CDR3 has 14 amino acids. V lost 3 bases and J 4 bases, leaving 12 bases between the germline ends. The CDR3 here is CASSPNPSGTEAFF. The CDR3 DNA reads as TGTGCCAGCTCACCTAATCCCTCGGGCACTGAAGCTTTCTTT.

The sample holds a few counts of this clonotype. The genes are TRBV3-1 and TRBJ2-7; D remains unclear. Trimming removed 4 bases at V and 3 bases at J, with 10 bases between. The CDR3 is made up of 13 amino acids. Germline V gives CDR1 LGHDT, CDR2 YNNKEL (reference sequence). The CDR3 loop is CASSPRSIYEQYF. CDR3 in DNA: TGTGCCAGCAGCCCCAGATCCATCTACGAGCAGTACTTC.

This clonotype was counted only a few times. The chain carries TRBV12-3 or TRBV12-4 and TRBJ1-1; possible D gene TRBD1, 6 bases. Trimming took off 2 bases at V and 5 bases at J, with 12 bases between the two ends. This CDR3 spans 14 amino acids. The CDR3 region has the DNA TGTGCCAGCAGTTTAACAGGGCGGGAGACTGAAGCTTTCTTT. This sequence encodes CASSLTGRETEAFF.

By share of the sample, this clonotype is medium-sized (0.01 to 0.1%). The V call is TRBV28, the J call TRBJ2-1; a possible D gene is TRBD1 (5 bases). V was pared by 7 bases and J by 12 bases, with 19 bases between. Germline V gene sequence: CDR1 MDHEN, CDR2 SYDVKM. This CDR3 is built from 13 residues. Here the CDR3 reads CASKTARQRTQFF. CDR3 DNA: TGTGCCAGCAAAACAGCCAGACAGAGAACGCAGTTCTTC. The variable domain in full, with the rest retrieved from reference TRBV28 and TRBJ2-1, is DVKVTQSSRYLVKRTGEKVFLECVQDMDHENMFWYRQDPGLGLRLIYFSYDVKMKEKGDIPEGYSVSREKKERFSLILESASTNQTSMYLCASKTARQRTQFFGPGTRLTVL.

The chain has TRBV4-2 and TRBJ2-5; 11 bases are a match to TRBD2. The V segment lost 0 bases and the J segment 5 bases; nucleotides outside the gene matches: 5. In germline, CDR1 is LGHNA, CDR2 YNFKEQ. This CDR3 is built from 16 residues. CDR3 nucleotides: TGTGCCAGCAGCCAAGATACTAGCGGGAGCCGGGAGACCCAGTACTTC. Translated: CASSQDTSGSRETQYF.

Details on this clonotype: One end of the junction fails to match germline, which may point to a read error. V gene TRBV5-1 combines with J gene TRBJ2-1, with TRBD2 matching 9 bases. Per germline, CDR1 SGHRS and CDR2 YFSETQ. This CDR3 spans 14 amino acids. CDR3 nucleotides: TGCGCCAGCCAGCGGGGGGACGCCTACAATGAGCGGTTCTTC. Translated, it gives CASQRGDAYNERFF.

The chain carries TRBV3-1 and TRBJ2-2; 8 positions agree with TRBD2. The length of the CDR3 is 17 residues. After removal of 1 base from V and 2 bases from J, the junction contained 6 bases not matched to a gene. Per the germline V gene, CDR1 is LGHDT and CDR2 is YNNKEL (reference sequence). CDR3 protein: CASSQVLTSGNTGELFF. The CDR3 DNA reads as TGTGCCAGCAGCCAAGTCTTAACTAGCGGCAACACCGGGGAGCTGTTTTTT.

This clonotype was detected only a few times. The gene calls are TRBV5-1 and TRBJ2-7, with D possibly matching TRBD2 (6 bases). Trimming left V 5 bases short and J 2 bases short, with 11 bases between. The CDR3 has 13 amino acids. Germline V CDR1 and CDR2: SGHRS, YFSETQ. CDR3 sequence (DNA): TGCGCCAGCAGATTAGCGGAGCCCTACGAGCAGTACTTC. Protein product: CASRLAEPYEQYF.

This clonotype was counted only a few times. This chain connects TRBV2 to TRBJ1-5; unclear D gene. V dropped 7 bases and J dropped 4 bases, with 14 bases sitting between them. This CDR3 contains 14 residues. Germline V gene sequence: CDR1 SNHLY, CDR2 FYNNEI. CDR3 nucleotide sequence: TGTGCCAGCAAGTCAATGGCCCAGAATCAGCCCCAGCATTTT. Translated, it gives CASKSMAQNQPQHF.

This clonotype was observed a few times. The chain recombines TRBV13 with TRBJ2-3, with 8 bases matching TRBD2. J gave up 1 base and V 5 bases, and 11 bases lay outside the gene matches. This CDR3 is 17 amino acids long. Germline assignment: CDR1 PRHDT and CDR2 FYEKMQ (reference sequence). CDR3 residues: CASSPGGGGFRTDTQYF. DNA of the CDR3: TGTGCCAGCAGCCCCGGGGGGGGCGGGTTCCGCACAGATACGCAGTATTTT.

This sequence joins TRBV30 and TRBJ2-7, with TRBD1 matching 8 bases. This CDR3 contains 15 residues. Germline trimming cut 3 bases from V and 3 bases from J; bases unmatched to any gene: 10. The germline V gene encodes CDR1 GTSNPN and CDR2 SVGIG (reference sequence). Written as DNA, the CDR3 is TGTGCCTGGAGATTAAGACAGGGGACAAACTACGAGCAGTACTTC. This translates into CAWRLRQGTNYEQYF.

This clonotype was seen only a few times. This chain links TRBV28 with TRBJ1-2; the match to TRBD1 covers 8 bases. Germline CDR1 MDHEN, CDR2 SYDVKM. J was trimmed by 4 bases and V by 5 bases; bases with no gene match: 12. The CDR3 has 16 amino acids. The CDR3 loop reads CASSTPPRGLGYGYTF. CDR3 in DNA: TGTGCCAGCAGTACCCCACCCAGGGGGCTCGGCTATGGCTACACCTTC.